A single T cell receptor (beta chain) is shown here with its context. Antigen unknown. Trimming shortened V by 2 bases and J by 1 base, and 5 bases separated the two germline ends. The CDR3 is 13 amino acids. Germline V gives CDR1 MNHEY, CDR2 SVGAGI. The repertoire was sequenced with immunoSEQ multiplex PCR; TCRdb's copy has only in-frame clones and lacks some. The sample records about 73,000 clones, roughly 88% being singletons. This record belongs to a study of T cell responses to AZD1222 COVID-19 vaccine. Study findings and constraints: Baseline serology detected seropositivity in only six AZD1222 recipients. Spike-wide coverage was observed for vaccine-associated CD4 TCRs, with dominant responses at 160-218 and 743-854.

The chain uses TRBV6-5 and TRBJ1-1; D might be TRBD1 (5 bases). This material consisted of peripheral blood, taken 28 days after the second AZD1222 dose. The TCR was taken from an adult who received the AZD1222 COVID-19 vaccine. This CDR3 reads CASSYGQNTEAFF. The CDR3 DNA reads as TGTGCCAGCAGTTACGGACAGAACACTGAAGCTTTCTTT.